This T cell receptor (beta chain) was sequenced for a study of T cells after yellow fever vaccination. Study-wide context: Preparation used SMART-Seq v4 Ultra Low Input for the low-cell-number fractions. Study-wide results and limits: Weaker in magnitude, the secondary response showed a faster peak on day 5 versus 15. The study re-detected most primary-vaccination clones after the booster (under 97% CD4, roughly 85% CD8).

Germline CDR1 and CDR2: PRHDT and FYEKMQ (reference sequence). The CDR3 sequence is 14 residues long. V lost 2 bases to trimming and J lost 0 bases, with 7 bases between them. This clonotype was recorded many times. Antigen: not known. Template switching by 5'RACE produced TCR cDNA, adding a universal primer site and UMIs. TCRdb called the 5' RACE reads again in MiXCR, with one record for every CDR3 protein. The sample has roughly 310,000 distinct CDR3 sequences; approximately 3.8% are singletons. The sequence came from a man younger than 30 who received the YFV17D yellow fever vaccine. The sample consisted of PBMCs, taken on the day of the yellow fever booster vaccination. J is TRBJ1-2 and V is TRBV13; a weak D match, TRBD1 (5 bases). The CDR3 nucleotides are TGTGCCAGCAGCTTAAGGGGAACTAACTATGGCTACACCTTC. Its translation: CASSLRGTNYGYTF.